Presented here are 31 T cell receptor beta chains from one specimen sequenced in a study of blood T cell repertoires in COVID-19. TCRdb's table, derived via immunoSEQ multiplex PCR, lists solely in-frame clones and lacks some. The profile shows 200,000 to 250,000 clones, over 75% of them singletons. Input material: PBMCs or T cells enriched from blood (not recorded which). These receptors were taken from a woman in her thirties who had been exposed to COVID-19.

The chain uses TRBV2 and TRBJ1-4, with 12 bases matching TRBD1. V trimming: 5 bases; J trimming: 0 bases; junction bases outside the gene matches: 4. This CDR3 contains 17 residues. Germline values: CDR1 SNHLY, CDR2 FYNNEI. The CDR3 here is CASSPGQGATTNEKLFF. The DNA of the CDR3 is TGTGCCAGCAGTCCGGGACAGGGGGCTACAACTAATGAAAAACTGTTTTTT.

The chain combines TRBV30 with TRBJ1-5; 12 nucleotides align to TRBD1. The length of the CDR3 is 16 residues. V dropped 2 bases and J dropped 9; count of bases not matched to a gene: 11. Germline CDR1 is GTSNPN and CDR2 is SVGIG (reference sequence). CDR3 DNA sequence: TGTGCCTGGAGTAGGGGACAGGGGGCGAGGGGTCGGCCCCAGCATTTT. Encoded protein: CAWSRGQGARGRPQHF.

V is TRBV18 and J is TRBJ2-1; 11 nucleotides agree with TRBD2. The CDR3 is 16 amino acids. CDR1 is KGHSH and CDR2 is LQKENI in the germline V gene. V lost 5 bases and J lost 3; bases outside the gene matches: 6. The CDR3 loop reads CASSSVAGGHYNEQFF. DNA for the CDR3: TGTGCCAGCTCATCCGTAGCGGGAGGGCACTACAATGAGCAGTTCTTC.

CDR3 protein: CASSVTSHSYNEQFF. DNA of the CDR3: TGTGCCAGCAGCGTAACTAGCCACTCCTACAATGAGCAGTTCTTC. The chain carries TRBV13 and TRBJ2-1; maybe TRBD2 (6 bases). Trimming removed 5 bases from V and 0 bases from J, with 11 bases in between. The CDR3 runs 15 residues. The germline V gene encodes CDR1 PRHDT and CDR2 FYEKMQ (reference sequence).

The CDR3 DNA is TGTGCCAGCAGCGTAGAGTCGGACTGGCGCCCGAATCAGCCCCAGCATTTT. Its translation is CASSVESDWRPNQPQHF. J is TRBJ1-5 and V is TRBV9; D not resolved. Deletions cut 0 bases from V and 4 bases from J, with 17 bases between. The CDR3 sequence is 17 residues long. The germline V gene has CDR1 SGDLS and CDR2 YYNGEE.

The chain carries TRBV5-1 and TRBJ2-2; no clear D gene. CDR3 size: 14 residues. Trimming shortened V by 2 bases and J by 1 base, and 6 bases separated the two germline ends. Germline CDR1 reads SGHRS; CDR2 reads YFSETQ. CDR3 residues: CASSFAVNTGELFF. The DNA for the CDR3 is TGCGCCAGCAGCTTCGCGGTGAACACCGGGGAGCTGTTTTTT.

This chain uses TRBV5-1 with TRBJ2-2; 11 nucleotides agree with TRBD2. Germline V gene sequence: CDR1 SGHRS, CDR2 YFSETQ. The CDR3 covers 19 residues. V trimming: 4 bases; J trimming: 4 bases; junction bases outside the gene matches: 15. For the CDR3, the DNA is TGCGCCAGCAGCCGCGAGGTACTAGCGGGAGCCTCGGGCACCGGGGAGCTGTTTTTT. Translated, it gives CASSREVLAGASGTGELFF.

This clone turned up a few times. This chain joins TRBV9 and TRBJ2-7, with D hard to call. Germline assignment: CDR1 SGDLS and CDR2 YYNGEE. The CDR3 has 14 amino acids. V lost 0 bases and J 2 bases, leaving 9 bases between the germline ends. CDR3 in amino acids: CASSVGDTTYEQYF. The CDR3, as DNA: TGTGCCAGCAGCGTAGGAGACACGACCTACGAGCAGTACTTC.

V and J are TRBV9 and TRBJ1-2; 8 nucleotides align to TRBD1. The V gene's germline CDR1 is SGDLS and CDR2 YYNGEE. The CDR3 runs to 16 residues. V trimming: 1 base; J trimming: 5 bases; junction bases outside the gene matches: 10. The CDR3 DNA is TGTGCCAGCAGCGTACAGGGGGCAGTTGGAAGGTATGGCTACACCTTC. Its translation is CASSVQGAVGRYGYTF.

This clone was recorded once. V usage is TRBV3-1 (or the pseudogene TRBV3-2) and J usage is TRBJ2-3; 9 nucleotides align to TRBD2. Germline V lookup: CDR1 LGHDT, CDR2 YNNKEL (reference sequence). The CDR3 is 17 amino acids. V was pared by 0 bases and J by 2 bases, with 6 bases of the junction left unmatched. The DNA for the CDR3 is TGTGCCAGCAGCCAAGATCCTGCGGGAGGGCCCACAGATACGCAGTATTTT. This gives the protein CASSQDPAGGPTDTQYF.

This rearrangement joins TRBV5-5 to TRBJ2-1, with a tentative D call TRBD2 (5 bases). Trimming shortened V by 0 bases and J by 0 bases, and 7 bases separated the two germline ends. The CDR3 loop spans 15 amino acids. The germline gives CDR1 SGHKS, CDR2 YYEKEE (reference sequence). The chain's CDR3 is CASSLGSGSYNEQFF. The CDR3 bases are TGTGCCAGCAGCTTGGGAAGCGGCTCCTACAATGAGCAGTTCTTC. Combining the CDR3 with reference TRBV5-5 and TRBJ2-1 gives the whole variable domain DAGVTQSPTHLIKTRGQQVTLRCSPISGHKSVSWYQQVLGQGPQFIFQYYEKEERGRGNFPDRFSARQFPNYSSELNVNALLLGDSALYLCASSLGSGSYNEQFFGPGTRLTVL.

The V and J genes are TRBV5-4 and TRBJ2-1, with TRBD2 matching over 9 bases. Germline V CDR1 and CDR2: SGHNT, YYREEE (reference sequence). The V gene end was trimmed by 3 bases and the J gene end by 6 bases; junction bases not matched to a gene: 10. The CDR3 spans 16 residues. CDR3 loop: CASSSVLAGELNEQFF. The DNA for the CDR3 is TGTGCCAGCAGCTCAGTATTAGCGGGAGAACTCAATGAGCAGTTCTTC.

The CDR3 reads CASSPRTGGVPPSPLHF. DNA for the CDR3: TGTGCCAGCAGTCCCAGGACAGGAGGAGTCCCACCTTCACCCCTCCACTTT. V gene TRBV27 combines with J gene TRBJ1-6; 7 positions match TRBD1. The ends lost 5 bases at V and 9 bases at J; junction bases unmatched: 16. The CDR3 contains 17 residues. Looked up from germline, CDR1 is MNHEY and CDR2 is SMNVEV (reference sequence).

This chain connects TRBV10-3 to TRBJ1-1, with D uncertain. Germline CDR1 is ENHRY and CDR2 is SYGVKD. Between the trimmed V and J ends, which lost 10 bases and 0 bases, there was a span of 12 bases. This CDR3 contains 13 residues. The CDR3 protein is CATKTKMNTEAFF. The CDR3 DNA reads as TGTGCCACGAAGACAAAAATGAACACTGAAGCTTTCTTT.

This chain joins TRBV6-4 and TRBJ2-1; 14 positions agree with TRBD2. J gave up 6 bases and V 4 bases, and 5 bases lay outside the gene matches. The CDR3 covers 16 residues. CDR1 MRHNA and CDR2 SNTAGT come from the germline V gene. In DNA, the CDR3 is TGTGCCAGCAGTGTCACCGGGACTAGCGGGAGCAATGAGCAGTTCTTC. It encodes CASSVTGTSGSNEQFF.

The chain combines TRBV2 with TRBJ1-3; 8 positions agree with TRBD1. The V gene's germline CDR1 is SNHLY and CDR2 FYNNEI. With 6 bases clipped from V and 0 bases from J, the junction kept 13 bases outside the gene matches. The CDR3 is 18 residues long. The CDR3 bases are TGTGCCAGCAGGAAAACCGGGACAGGATTACACTCTGGAAACACCATATATTTT. It codes for CASRKTGTGLHSGNTIYF.

V gene TRBV29-1 combines with J gene TRBJ2-1; 14 bases map to TRBD2. The CDR3 is 14 amino acids. Germline V gene lookup returns CDR1 SQVTM and CDR2 ANQGSEA. Germline trimming cut 7 bases from V and 8 bases from J; bases unmatched to any gene: 7. The CDR3 loop is CSAWTSGRWDEQFF. CDR3 in DNA: TGCAGCGCCTGGACTAGCGGGAGGTGGGATGAGCAGTTCTTC.

This chain joins TRBV5-8 and TRBJ1-5; D possibly corresponds to TRBD1 (5 bases). Trimming shortened V by 4 bases and J by 7 bases, and 15 bases separated the two germline ends. Germline CDR1 SGHTS, CDR2 YDEGEE. This CDR3 comprises 14 residues. This CDR3 reads CASSNRPGSQPQHF. The CDR3 region has the DNA TGTGCCAGCAGCAACAGGCCGGGTTCCCAGCCCCAGCATTTT.

J is TRBJ1-6 and V is TRBV7-8; 10 bases fit TRBD1. The V gene's germline CDR1 is SGHVS and CDR2 FQNEAQ. V lost 5 bases and J lost 11; bases outside the gene matches: 9. This CDR3 has 15 residues. The CDR3 reads CASSPDRGLGAPLHF. The CDR3 coding sequence is TGTGCCAGCAGCCCAGACAGGGGGCTCGGGGCACCCCTCCACTTT.

The V call is TRBV11-2, the J call TRBJ2-1, with 7 bases matching TRBD2. This CDR3 spans 16 amino acids. Germline CDR1 SGHAT, CDR2 FQNNGV. Unmatched junction bases numbered 6, after V lost 0 bases and J lost 4 bases. The CDR3: CASSLEVQGGYNEQFF. The CDR3 DNA reads TGTGCCAGCAGCTTAGAGGTGCAGGGAGGGTACAATGAGCAGTTCTTC.

The chain recombines TRBV7-9 with TRBJ2-5, with D tentatively TRBD2 (5 bases). Per the germline V gene, CDR1 is SEHNR and CDR2 is FQNEAQ (reference sequence). V lost 2 bases to trimming and J lost 0 bases, with 10 bases between them. This CDR3 comprises 15 residues. The DNA of the CDR3 is TGTGCCAGCAGCTTAACTAGTTGGTACCAAGAGACCCAGTACTTC. Residues: CASSLTSWYQETQYF.

The chain couples TRBV4-1 to TRBJ1-2; TRBD1 might be the D (5 bases). This CDR3 region has 16 residues. Germline CDR1 is MGHRA and CDR2 is YSYEKL. Trimming removed 4 bases from V and 4 bases from J, with 19 bases in between. The CDR3 DNA follows: TGCGCCAGCAGCCTCCCTGGGGGGGGACCTTCCTATGGCTACACCTTC. Encoded protein: CASSLPGGGPSYGYTF.

V is TRBV6-5 and J is TRBJ2-1; 8 bases match TRBD2. V was pared by 6 bases and J by 7 bases, with 11 bases of the junction left unmatched. The germline gives CDR1 MNHEY, CDR2 SVGAGI. The CDR3 spans 15 residues. CDR3 residues: CASRATGTGGNEQFF. CDR3 in DNA: TGTGCCAGCAGGGCGACCGGGACGGGGGGGAATGAGCAGTTCTTC.

This chain's CDR3 is CASTGRYTEAFF. CDR3 sequence (DNA): TGCGCCAGCACAGGGCGCTACACTGAAGCTTTCTTT. The chain links TRBV5-1 to TRBJ1-1; D may be TRBD1 (5 bases). CDR1 is SGHRS, CDR2 YFSETQ, per germline. This CDR3 region has 12 residues. V gave up 6 bases and J gave up 3 bases, with 9 bases separating them.

V and J are TRBV7-2 and TRBJ1-2; tentative D call: TRBD1 (6 bases). The CDR3 length is 16 residues. The ends were cut back, 1 base at V and 2 bases at J, with 14 bases in the middle. CDR1 and CDR2 (germline): SGHTA, FQGNSA. CDR3 coding DNA: TGTGCCAGCAGCTTAGGAGGGACACGACGGAACTATGGCTACACCTTC. It translates to CASSLGGTRRNYGYTF.

The V call is TRBV7-9, the J call TRBJ1-2; 7 bases align to TRBD1. The CDR3 has 15 residues. The germline CDR1 and CDR2 sequences are SEHNR and FQNEAQ (reference sequence). Unmatched junction bases numbered 8, after V lost 1 base and J lost 6 bases. Written as DNA, the CDR3 is TGTGCCAGCAGCTTAGTCCCGGGCAGGGGGGATGGCTACACCTTC. Translating it yields CASSLVPGRGDGYTF.

The genes are TRBV15 and TRBJ2-7; 10 bases are shared with TRBD2. This CDR3 spans 15 amino acids. J gave up 6 bases and V 4 bases, and 9 bases lay outside the gene matches. Per germline, CDR1 LNHNV and CDR2 YYDKDF (reference sequence). The CDR3 nucleotides read TGTGCCACCAGCAAAAACATTGGACTAGCGGTCGAGCAGTACTTC. Its protein product is CATSKNIGLAVEQYF. Complete variable domain (other parts from reference TRBV15 and TRBJ2-7): DAMVIQNPRYQVTQFGKPVTLSCSQTLNHNVMYWYQQKSSQAPKLLFHYYDKDFNNEADTPDNFQSRRPNTSFCFLDIRSPGLGDTAMYLCATSKNIGLAVEQYFGPGTRLTVT.

Here the CDR3 DNA reads TGTGCCAGCAGCTCCGTAGCGGGGACCCACAATGAGCAGTTCTTC. Its translation: CASSSVAGTHNEQFF. This chain joins TRBV9 and TRBJ2-1, with 8 bases matching TRBD2. Trimming cost V 4 bases and J 5 bases; bases outside gene matches: 8. Germline-derived CDR1 and CDR2 are SGDLS and YYNGEE. This CDR3 contains 15 residues.

V is TRBV19 and J is TRBJ2-7; D ambiguous. This CDR3 spans 14 amino acids. V was pared by 5 bases and J by 1 base, with 12 bases between. Germline assignment: CDR1 LNHDA and CDR2 SQIVND (reference sequence). CDR3 in amino acids: CASSQIATSYEQYF. CDR3 sequence (DNA): TGTGCCAGTAGTCAGATAGCTACGTCCTACGAGCAGTACTTC.

The chain links TRBV20-1 to TRBJ1-1, with 7 bases fitting TRBD1. Germline-derived CDR1 and CDR2 are DFQATT and SNEGSKA (reference sequence). The V gene end was trimmed by 5 bases and the J gene end by 8 bases; junction bases not matched to a gene: 5. The CDR3 runs 11 residues. In DNA, the CDR3 is TGCAGTGCTTCAGGGGACAGAGAAGCTTTCTTT. Translation: CSASGDREAFF.

This chain uses TRBV28 with TRBJ1-5; 7 positions match TRBD1. The V segment lost 10 bases and the J segment 4 bases; nucleotides outside the gene matches: 7. Looked up from germline, CDR1 is MDHEN and CDR2 is SYDVKM. The CDR3 is 13 residues long. Here the CDR3 reads CAIQGVRNQPQHF. The CDR3 nucleotides read TGTGCCATTCAGGGGGTGAGAAATCAGCCCCAGCATTTT.